These 9 T cell receptor beta chains share one sample of origin, sequenced in a study of CD8+ T cells in alopecia areata (dated by TCRdb to between 2017 and 2018). The library was generated by the immunoSEQ multiplex PCR assay. To provide template for TCR sequencing, every sample had RNA extracted and reverse transcribed into cDNA. TCRdb re-hosts the immuneACCESS table, in-frame sequences only. Its copies lack some clones; in the studies checked, an unresolved V gene accounts for under half of them, and the cause for the rest is not known. For this sample there are 9,500 to 15,000 clones; roughly 50% appear just once. The biggest ten clones account for 10% to 15% of the sample. From alopecia areata patients, peripheral blood was collected along with lesional scalp punch biopsies. The source material was skin. These receptors were collected from a human donor with alopecia areata.

This clone was picked up a small number of times. This chain connects TRBV2 to TRBJ2-3; D gene uncertain. V lost 3 bases and J 5 bases, leaving 9 bases between the germline ends. Germline CDR1 and CDR2: SNHLY and FYNNEI. There are 13 residues in the CDR3. The CDR3 reads CASSEPFLDTQYF. The CDR3 DNA is TGTGCCAGCAGTGAGCCCTTTCTAGATACGCAGTATTTT.

J is TRBJ1-2 and V is TRBV4-1; D unclear. V was cut by 2 bases and J by 4 bases, with 14 bases left in between. The germline CDR1 and CDR2 sequences are MGHRA and YSYEKL. CDR3 length equals 15 residues. CDR3 sequence reads: CASSQFLFVGYGYTF. CDR3 DNA: TGCGCCAGCAGCCAATTCCTTTTCGTCGGCTATGGCTACACCTTC.

This clone has more than one count but fewer than ten. This sequence joins TRBV7-9 and TRBJ2-1; D gene ambiguous. The CDR3 length is 11 residues. Per germline, CDR1 SEHNR and CDR2 FQNEAQ (reference sequence). V was cut by 3 bases and J by 5 bases, with 2 bases left in between. This CDR3 reads CASSFNNEQFF. CDR3 coding DNA: TGTGCCAGCAGCTTTAACAATGAGCAGTTCTTC.

The chain links TRBV27 to TRBJ1-5, with D perhaps TRBD1 (5 bases). CDR3 length equals 15 residues. Germline loops: CDR1 MNHEY, CDR2 SMNVEV (reference sequence). V was cut by 6 bases and J by 5 bases, with 17 bases left in between. The CDR3 loop reads CASSLGPGRDQPQHF. CDR3 nucleotide sequence: TGTGCCAGCAGCCTCGGGCCAGGGCGAGATCAGCCCCAGCATTTT.

The chain is built from TRBV19 and TRBJ1-5; 11 bases fit TRBD1. V dropped 5 bases and J dropped 6; count of bases not matched to a gene: 6. Per germline, CDR1 LNHDA and CDR2 SQIVND (reference sequence). The CDR3 runs 15 residues. The CDR3 DNA reads TGTGCCAGTAGTGCGGGGACAGGGGGAGGTCAGCCCCAGCATTTT. Its translation: CASSAGTGGGQPQHF. Combining the CDR3 with reference TRBV19 and TRBJ1-5 gives the whole variable domain DGGITQSPKYLFRKEGQNVTLSCEQNLNHDAMYWYRQDPGQGLRLIYYSQIVNDFQKGDIAEGYSVSREKKESFPLTVTSAQKNPTAFYLCASSAGTGGGQPQHFGDGTRLSIL.

The gene calls are TRBV7-6 and TRBJ2-1; D may be TRBD1 (6 bases). Trimming took 6 bases from V and 4 from J, leaving 16 bases between them. Germline values: CDR1 SGHVS, CDR2 FNYEAQ. There are 15 residues in the CDR3. CDR3: CASSSNQGNYNEQFF. DNA of the CDR3: TGTGCCAGCAGTTCGAATCAGGGGAATTACAATGAGCAGTTCTTC.

A few counts support this clone. In the same sample, other DNA sequences code for this CDR3. V and J are TRBV28 and TRBJ2-2; D may match TRBD1 or TRBD2 (6 bases each). The germline V gene encodes CDR1 MDHEN and CDR2 SYDVKM. Trimming stripped 6 bases from V and 9 bases from J, with 11 bases between. CDR3 length: 12 amino acids. The CDR3 here is CASREGGRELFF. The CDR3 region has the DNA TGTGCCAGCAGAGAGGGGGGTCGGGAGCTGTTTTTT.

V and J are TRBV12-5 and TRBJ2-1; 12 bases agree with TRBD2. V gave up 1 base and J gave up 4 bases; unmatched junction bases: 5. The CDR3 covers 17 residues. The germline V gene has CDR1 LGHNT and CDR2 FRNRAP. In DNA, the CDR3 is TGTGCTAGTGGTTTGGACCGACTAGCGGGGGCTTACAATGAGCAGTTCTTC. It is translated as CASGLDRLAGAYNEQFF. Full variable domain (outside the CDR3, taken from reference TRBV12-5 and TRBJ2-1): DARVTQTPRHKVTEMGQEVTMRCQPILGHNTVFWYRQTMMQGLELLAYFRNRAPLDDSGMPKDRFSAEMPDATLATLKIQPSEPRDSAVYFCASGLDRLAGAYNEQFFGPGTRLTVL.

The rearrangement uses TRBV19 and TRBJ2-1; maybe TRBD1 (6 bases). Germline assignment: CDR1 LNHDA and CDR2 SQIVND (reference sequence). There are 17 residues in the CDR3. The V and J ends lost 4 bases and 3 bases respectively, with 19 bases between them. The CDR3 coding sequence is TGTGCCAGTAGTACCCGTCAGGGGACACAACTCTACAATGAGCAGTTCTTC. Translation gives CASSTRQGTQLYNEQFF.